The clone carrying this T cell receptor (beta chain) was counted ten times or more. Antigen: not known. The data derive from a study of T cells in Graves' hyperthyroidism and ophthalmopathy. Study-wide context: Peripheral blood collection took place at initial diagnosis, before any treatment. Findings and caveats of the study: Blood shared most expanded thyroid clonotypes above 0.001.

The CDR3 regions of TCR beta were amplified from RNA transcripts. First-round RT-PCR targeting the TCR CDR3 was performed with the HTBI primer set. TCRdb called the multiplex PCR reads again in MiXCR, with one record for every CDR3 protein. The table lists hundreds of thousands of distinct CDR3 sequences, approximately 40% of them singletons, with around 32% in the top ten. It was considered stable Graves' hyperthyroidism when ophthalmopathy did not progress within 18 months. Patients aged 18 to 65 had newly diagnosed hyperthyroidism of under 2 months' duration. The sample taken for sequencing was blood. This TCR was sampled from a middle-aged woman with Graves' hyperthyroidism.

The CDR3 here is CASRPLGQGAWEQYF. Written as DNA, the CDR3 is TGTGCCAGCAGGCCCCTGGGACAGGGGGCGTGGGAGCAGTACTTC. V gene TRBV7-2 combines with J gene TRBJ2-7, with 12 bases identical to TRBD1. Germline CDR1 and CDR2: SGHTA and FQGNSA. Trimming removed 6 bases from V and 7 bases from J; junction bases left unmatched: 10. CDR3 size: 15 residues.